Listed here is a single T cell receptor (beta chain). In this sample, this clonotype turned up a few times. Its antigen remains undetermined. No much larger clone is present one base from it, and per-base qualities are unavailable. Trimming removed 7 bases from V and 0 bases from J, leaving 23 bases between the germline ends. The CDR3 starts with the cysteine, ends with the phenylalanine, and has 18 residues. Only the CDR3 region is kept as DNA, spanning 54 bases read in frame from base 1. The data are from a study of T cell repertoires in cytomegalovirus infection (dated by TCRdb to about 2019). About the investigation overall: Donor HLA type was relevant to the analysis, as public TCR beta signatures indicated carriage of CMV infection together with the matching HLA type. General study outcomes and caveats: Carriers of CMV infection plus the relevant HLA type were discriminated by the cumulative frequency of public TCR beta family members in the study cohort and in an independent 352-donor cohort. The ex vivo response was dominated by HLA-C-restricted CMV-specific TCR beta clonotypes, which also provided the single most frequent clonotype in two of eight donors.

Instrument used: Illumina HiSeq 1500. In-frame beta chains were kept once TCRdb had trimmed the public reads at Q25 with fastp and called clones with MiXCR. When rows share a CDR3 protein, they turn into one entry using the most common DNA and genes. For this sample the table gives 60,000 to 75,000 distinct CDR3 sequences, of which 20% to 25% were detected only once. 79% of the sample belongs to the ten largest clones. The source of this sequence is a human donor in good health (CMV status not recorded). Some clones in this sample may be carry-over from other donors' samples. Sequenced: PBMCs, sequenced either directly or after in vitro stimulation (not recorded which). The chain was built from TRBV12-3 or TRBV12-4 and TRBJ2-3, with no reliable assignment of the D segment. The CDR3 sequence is CASTARMGRRASTDTQYF. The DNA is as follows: TGTGCCAGCACCGCCCGCATGGGCCGCCGTGCTAGCACAGATACGCAGTATTTT.